A single T cell receptor (beta chain) is shown here with its context. Its antigen is currently not known. No base quality values were provided; no much bigger clone lies one nucleotide off. This sample was included in a study of blood T cell repertoires in COVID-19 (dated by TCRdb to about 2020). In the study overall: Samples from collaborators originated in the United States, Italy and Spain and spanned both the acute and convalescent phases of COVID-19. The prospective study material was composed of cDNA or gDNA derived from T cells, B-cell-depleted T cells, or PBMCs. Deeply sampled blood TCRbeta repertoires from subjects exposed to, actively infected with, or recovered from COVID-19 were included in the dataset. A freely available public database, intended as a resource for researchers studying the immune response to SARS-CoV-2, is where the repertoires were released. The samples were drawn from two sources: the first 160 participants of the ongoing ImmuneRACE study, and 950 to 1,500 subjects contributed by 6 global collaborators. Nearly every sample came with metadata listing a de-identified subject ID, COVID-19 status, age in years and sex. Where HLA class I and class II types were available, the types were taken from metadata supplied by the sample provider, not from assay-based typing.

The V end loses 7 bases and the J end loses 11 bases, and a stretch of 8 bases separates them. Taken from cysteine to phenylalanine, the CDR3 has 9 residues. The kept DNA is CDR3 alone, 27 bases in frame from the first base. TCRbeta CDR3 regions were amplified from genomic DNA using the immunoSEQ Assay, a bias-controlled multiplex PCR. In the source study's methods: Nucleated cell counts per sample were estimated from amplification of reference gene primers within the assay. To quantify the absolute abundance of each unique TCRbeta CDR3 rearrangement, sequence reads were collapsed and filtered. For each sample, productive Simpson clonality was calculated as the square root of Simpson's diversity index across productive rearrangements. TCRdb re-hosts the immuneACCESS table, in-frame sequences only. Its copies lack some clones; in the studies checked, an unresolved V gene accounts for under half of them, and the cause for the rest is not known. V and J calls and clone size are copied from that table; D and trimming were computed from the DNA. For this sample there are 120,000 to 150,000 clones; roughly 84% appear just once. The ten top clones hold roughly 34% of the sample.

What the research found in general, with its limitations: The quantity of clinical and demographic metadata differed by source and by participant and was supplied without curation.

The collaborating institutions used their own protocols to collect whole blood in K2EDTA tubes. For TCRbeta analysis, collaborators shipped samples in one of three forms: frozen whole blood, isolated PBMCs, or DNA extracted from either of those sample types. The sample consisted of peripheral blood. The rearranged segments are TRBV12-3 or TRBV12-4 and TRBJ1-1; the D gene is not confidently resolved. This receptor was taken from a human donor in a cohort sampled during active COVID-19. At the DNA level, the sequence is TGTGCCAGCAACCCGGGTGCTTTCTTT. Its protein reads: CASNPGAFF.